These T cell receptor beta chains were read from a single sample in a study of radiation and T cells in renal cell carcinoma. Clones were read by immunoSEQ multiplex PCR, and TCRdb kept only the in-frame ones, dropping some. The profile covers 150,000 to 180,000 clones, with about nine tenths appearing a single time and 10% to 15% taken by the ten largest. Material: blood, obtained from a patient whose treatment included radiotherapy and nephrectomy. These receptor sequences come from a woman aged 50 to 65 with renal cell carcinoma. The CDR3 runs from the conserved cysteine through the conserved F or W. The D gene is left open where the match is weak. Size values are once, few and many counts, or a class for expanded clones, and some rows have none.

v_gene: TRBV6-5; d_gene: NA; abundance: NA; j_gene: TRBJ2-7; CDR3nt: TGTGCCAGCAGGTCCCCGGGACGGACGGCCTACGAGCAGTACTTC; CDR3aa: CASRSPGRTAYEQYF
v_gene: TRBV27; d_gene: TRBD1; abundance: few; j_gene: TRBJ1-1; CDR3nt: TGTGCCAGCAGTGGGGGACAGATGAACACTGAAGCTTTCTTT; CDR3aa: CASSGGQMNTEAFF
v_gene: TRBV13; d_gene: NA; abundance: NA; j_gene: TRBJ1-1; CDR3nt: TGTGCCAGCAGCCGACGCCTCGGCTTCCCTGAAGCTTTCTTT; CDR3aa: CASSRRLGFPEAFF
v_gene: TRBV29-1; d_gene: TRBD1; abundance: once; j_gene: TRBJ1-2; CDR3nt: TGCAGCGTTGATAGTCAGGGGGAGTATGGCTACACCTTC; CDR3aa: CSVDSQGEYGYTF
v_gene: TRBV5-1; d_gene: TRBD2; abundance: NA; j_gene: TRBJ2-7; CDR3nt: TGCGCCAGCAGCCAAGCGGGGTTCTCCTACGAGCAGTACTTC; CDR3aa: CASSQAGFSYEQYF
v_gene: TRBV4-3; d_gene: NA; abundance: NA; j_gene: TRBJ2-7; CDR3nt: TGCGCCAGCAGCCAGGGCCCCGCAGGGCAGACCTACGAGCAGTACTTC; CDR3aa: CASSQGPAGQTYEQYF
v_gene: TRBV7-9; d_gene: NA; abundance: NA; j_gene: TRBJ1-6; CDR3nt: TGTGCCAGCAGCCCCCAGAAAAGGAGCTCCTATAATTCACCCCTCCACTTT; CDR3aa: CASSPQKRSSYNSPLHF
v_gene: TRBV19; d_gene: NA; abundance: NA; j_gene: TRBJ2-3; CDR3nt: TGTGCCAGTACCAACTCCTGGGGGGGGGCCGGAGGAGATACGCAGTATTTT; CDR3aa: CASTNSWGGAGGDTQYF
v_gene: TRBV23-1; d_gene: NA; abundance: NA; j_gene: TRBJ1-5; CDR3nt: TGCGCCAGCAGTCATATGGGCAATCAGCCCCAGCATTTT; CDR3aa: CASSHMGNQPQHF
v_gene: TRBV30; d_gene: NA; abundance: NA; j_gene: TRBJ1-5; CDR3nt: TGTGCCTGGAGAGGCCCAGGGCGGGATCAGCCCCAGCATTTT; CDR3aa: CAWRGPGRDQPQHF
v_gene: TRBV5-1; d_gene: TRBD1; abundance: NA; j_gene: TRBJ1-2; CDR3nt: TGCGCCAGCAGTTATTTTTATGGGACAGACATTAACTATGGCTACACCTTC; CDR3aa: CASSYFYGTDINYGYTF
v_gene: TRBV27; d_gene: TRBD1; abundance: NA; j_gene: TRBJ2-5; CDR3nt: TGTGCCAGCAGTACCCGACAGGGAGAAGAGACCCAGTACTTC; CDR3aa: CASSTRQGEETQYF
v_gene: TRBV5-1; d_gene: NA; abundance: NA; j_gene: TRBJ1-1; CDR3nt: TGCGCCAGCAGCTTGGCAAGGAGCAGGGCTGAAGGCACTGAAGCTTTCTTT; CDR3aa: CASSLARSRAEGTEAFF
v_gene: TRBV25-1; d_gene: NA; abundance: NA; j_gene: TRBJ2-3; CDR3nt: TGTGCCACCAAAGGGCCTCTAAGCACAGATACGCAGTATTTT; CDR3aa: CATKGPLSTDTQYF
v_gene: TRBV7-3; d_gene: TRBD1; abundance: NA; j_gene: TRBJ1-5; CDR3nt: TGTGCCAGCAGTCTTACCGGGACAGGGGCCCGGCCCCAGCATTTT; CDR3aa: CASSLTGTGARPQHF
v_gene: TRBV19; d_gene: TRBD1; abundance: NA; j_gene: TRBJ1-1; CDR3nt: TGTGCCAGTAGTACTGGGACCCTTCTCTATGGACAGGGCGCTTTCTTT; CDR3aa: CASSTGTLLYGQGAFF
v_gene: TRBV5-1; d_gene: TRBD1; abundance: NA; j_gene: TRBJ1-1; CDR3nt: TGCGCCAGCAGGACAGGGGTGAACACTGAAGCTTTCTTT; CDR3aa: CASRTGVNTEAFF
v_gene: TRBV7-8; d_gene: TRBD1; abundance: NA; j_gene: TRBJ2-7; CDR3nt: TGTGCCAGCAGCCTTATCGCACAGGGGGCGTACGAGCAGTACTTC; CDR3aa: CASSLIAQGAYEQYF
v_gene: TRBV30; d_gene: NA; abundance: NA; j_gene: TRBJ2-7; CDR3nt: TGTGCCTGGAGGTTGACGGGGGCGACCGAGCAGTACTTC; CDR3aa: CAWRLTGATEQYF
v_gene: TRBV6-1; d_gene: TRBD2; abundance: NA; j_gene: TRBJ2-3; CDR3nt: TGTGCCAGCAGTGAACAGCCCTTTGGCGGGGGTACCACAGATACGCAGTATTTT; CDR3aa: CASSEQPFGGGTTDTQYF
v_gene: TRBV6-5; d_gene: NA; abundance: NA; j_gene: TRBJ2-7; CDR3nt: TGTGCTACCAGAACAGGGACCTACGAGCAGTACTTC; CDR3aa: CATRTGTYEQYF
v_gene: TRBV5-1; d_gene: TRBD1; abundance: NA; j_gene: TRBJ2-1; CDR3nt: TGCGCCAGCAGCCCCCTGAACAGGGGGGTTGAGCAGTTCTTC; CDR3aa: CASSPLNRGVEQFF
v_gene: TRBV2; d_gene: TRBD1; abundance: NA; j_gene: TRBJ1-5; CDR3nt: TGTGCCAGCAGTTTTATACAGGGGGCGCAGCCCCAGCATTTT; CDR3aa: CASSFIQGAQPQHF
v_gene: TRBV4-1; d_gene: NA; abundance: NA; j_gene: TRBJ1-4; CDR3nt: TGCGCCAGCAGCCTGATGGACAGTAATGAAAAACTGTTTTTT; CDR3aa: CASSLMDSNEKLFF
v_gene: TRBV5-1; d_gene: NA; abundance: NA; j_gene: TRBJ2-7; CDR3nt: TGCGCCAGCACCCCCTCTGGCGGCAGGGGCCTGAACGAGCAGTACTTC; CDR3aa: CASTPSGGRGLNEQYF
v_gene: TRBV7-6; d_gene: NA; abundance: NA; j_gene: TRBJ1-2; CDR3nt: TGTGCCAGCAGCCCGGGGACGAGCTATGGCTACACCTTC; CDR3aa: CASSPGTSYGYTF
v_gene: TRBV6-1; d_gene: NA; abundance: NA; j_gene: TRBJ1-2; CDR3nt: TGTGCCAGCAGTGAATCAGGGCCTTATGGCTACACCTTC; CDR3aa: CASSESGPYGYTF
v_gene: TRBV19; d_gene: NA; abundance: NA; j_gene: TRBJ1-1; CDR3nt: TGTGCCAGTAGTATGAGCAAGAACACTGAAGCTTTCTTT; CDR3aa: CASSMSKNTEAFF
v_gene: TRBV7-2; d_gene: NA; abundance: NA; j_gene: TRBJ1-1; CDR3nt: TGTGCCAGCAGCGAACAAAGCGGAATGAACACTGAAGCTTTCTTT; CDR3aa: CASSEQSGMNTEAFF
v_gene: TRBV18; d_gene: TRBD1; abundance: NA; j_gene: TRBJ1-1; CDR3nt: TGTGCCAGCTCACCATCCGGACAGGGGAGGACTGAAGCTTTCTTT; CDR3aa: CASSPSGQGRTEAFF
v_gene: TRBV6-6; d_gene: NA; abundance: NA; j_gene: TRBJ2-1; CDR3nt: TGTGCCAGCAACTCAGGTGGGGGGCCCTACAATGAGCAGTTCTTC; CDR3aa: CASNSGGGPYNEQFF
v_gene: TRBV6-5; d_gene: TRBD2; abundance: NA; j_gene: TRBJ2-3; CDR3nt: TGTGCCAGCAGTTGGACTAGCGGGGTCGCAGATACGCAGTATTTT; CDR3aa: CASSWTSGVADTQYF
v_gene: TRBV28; d_gene: NA; abundance: NA; j_gene: TRBJ2-7; CDR3nt: TGTGCCAGCAGTTTATGGTACGAGCAGTACTTC; CDR3aa: CASSLWYEQYF
v_gene: TRBV7-9; d_gene: NA; abundance: NA; j_gene: TRBJ2-1; CDR3nt: TGTGCCAGCAGCTTAGAAGCCGACAGGTCCCAGTACAATGAGCAGTTCTTC; CDR3aa: CASSLEADRSQYNEQFF
v_gene: TRBV14; d_gene: TRBD1; abundance: NA; j_gene: TRBJ2-7; CDR3nt: TGTGCCAGCAGCCAGGGACAGGGGGCAATCGGGTCCTACGAGCAGTACTTC; CDR3aa: CASSQGQGAIGSYEQYF
v_gene: TRBV7-9; d_gene: NA; abundance: few; j_gene: TRBJ1-1; CDR3nt: TGTGCCAGCAGCTTAGACCGGGGCGGAACTGAAGCTTTCTTT; CDR3aa: CASSLDRGGTEAFF
v_gene: TRBV7-2; d_gene: NA; abundance: NA; j_gene: TRBJ2-7; CDR3nt: TGTGCCAGCAGCTTATTCGGGGAGCAGTACTTC; CDR3aa: CASSLFGEQYF
v_gene: TRBV2; d_gene: NA; abundance: NA; j_gene: TRBJ1-2; CDR3nt: TGTGCCAGCAGACGGATCTATGGCTACACCTTC; CDR3aa: CASRRIYGYTF
v_gene: TRBV6-5; d_gene: NA; abundance: NA; j_gene: TRBJ2-7; CDR3nt: TGTGCCAGCAACCCGACAGGGACTAACGAGCAGTACTTC; CDR3aa: CASNPTGTNEQYF
v_gene: TRBV11-1; d_gene: NA; abundance: NA; j_gene: TRBJ2-6; CDR3nt: TGTGCCAGCAGCGAGAATGTAGGCGTCCTGACTTTC; CDR3aa: CASSENVGVLTF
v_gene: TRBV5-4; d_gene: TRBD2; abundance: NA; j_gene: TRBJ2-3; CDR3nt: TGTGCCAGCAGCCCTAGCGGGGGACTCACAGATACGCAGTATTTT; CDR3aa: CASSPSGGLTDTQYF
v_gene: TRBV19; d_gene: TRBD1; abundance: NA; j_gene: TRBJ1-4; CDR3nt: TGTGCCAGTAGTACAGGGACAGTAAATGAAAAACTGTTTTTT; CDR3aa: CASSTGTVNEKLFF
v_gene: TRBV15; d_gene: TRBD2; abundance: NA; j_gene: TRBJ2-2; CDR3nt: TGTGCCACCAGTCAGAGGAGCGGACTAGTAGTCGGGGAGCTGTTTTTT; CDR3aa: CATSQRSGLVVGELFF
v_gene: TRBV18; d_gene: TRBD1; abundance: NA; j_gene: TRBJ1-1; CDR3nt: TGTGCCAGCTCACTGGACAGGGGGAGCACTGAAGCTTTCTTT; CDR3aa: CASSLDRGSTEAFF
v_gene: TRBV15; d_gene: TRBD1; abundance: once; j_gene: TRBJ1-3; CDR3nt: TGTGCCACCAGCAGAGACCACAGGGGATTTGGAAACACCATATATTTT; CDR3aa: CATSRDHRGFGNTIYF
v_gene: TRBV9; d_gene: NA; abundance: once; j_gene: TRBJ1-2; CDR3nt: TGTGCCAGCAGCGCCTCAAGTTATGGCTACACCTTC; CDR3aa: CASSASSYGYTF